This T cell receptor (beta chain) was observed in a study of CD8+CD57+ T cells in acquired aplastic anemia. Researchers used genomic DNA as the template to profile TCR beta VDJ and CDR3. TCRdb passed the reads through MiXCR, listing each CDR3 protein once. In the table there are about 150,000 distinct CDR3 sequences, around half of which are singletons. Points from the study as a whole: The same twenty-nine CD8+ CDR3 sequences occurred in patients and in controls. A significant difference in CD8+ Simpson's diversity between patients and controls was not found.

This clonotype has ten or more counts. What it binds is not known. For sequencing, patients were chosen who had shown expansion of CD8+CD57+ cells by flow cytometry. Patient blood was sampled before any therapy had been received. The origin of this receptor is a human donor with aplastic anemia. The specimen sequenced was sorted CD4+, CD8+, or CD8+CD57+ T cells (not recorded which) from PBMCs.

The CDR3 region is CASSLVGGGQPQHF. The DNA of the CDR3 is TGCGCCAGCAGCTTGGTAGGGGGAGGTCAGCCCCAGCATTTT. The chain employs TRBV5-1 and TRBJ1-5, with TRBD1 as a possible D gene (6 bases). Germline V lookup: CDR1 SGHRS, CDR2 YFSETQ. Trimming stripped 0 bases from V and 6 bases from J, with 10 bases between. The CDR3 has 14 residues. Filled out from reference TRBV5-1 and TRBJ1-5, the complete variable domain reads KAGVTQTPRYLIKTRGQQVTLSCSPISGHRSVSWYQQTPGQGLQFLFEYFSETQRNKGNFPGRFSGRQFSNSRSEMNVSTLELGDSALYLCASSLVGGGQPQHFGDGTRLSIL.